This TCR beta chain was recovered during a study of blood T cells in healthy people across ages. General study results and limits: PBMCs left unsorted prevented a conclusive naive versus antigen-experienced comparison.

The CDR3 length is 14 residues. V gave up 8 bases and J gave up 2 bases; unmatched junction bases: 6. CDR1 is LGHDT, CDR2 YNNKEL, per germline (reference sequence). The use of a sample-barcoded 5' primer and a J-beta primer mix characterized a second PCR of roughly 6 to 11 cycles. Via MiXCR, TCRdb re-called the 5' RACE reads, giving one row per CDR3 protein. This sample carries around 800,000 distinct CDR3 sequences, 20% to 30% of them seen once, and the ten largest clones take 2.5% to 3.5%. Comment on this clonotype: Antigen specificity is unknown.

Separately, the same data were catalogued under a study of T cells of mothers and their children. From that paper: The output of TCR recombination is shaped by thymic selection similarly in related and unrelated pairs. Unrelated mother-child pairs always had slightly, but never significantly, lower normalized overlap than related pairs.

The sample was blood. The J gene is TRBJ2-7, the V gene TRBV3-1, with TRBD1 matching 10 bases. The source is a boy aged 5-17 years in good health. The CDR3 DNA follows: TGTGCCAGCTCGGGGACAGGGGTGACCTACGAGCAGTACTTC. Its translation is CASSGTGVTYEQYF.